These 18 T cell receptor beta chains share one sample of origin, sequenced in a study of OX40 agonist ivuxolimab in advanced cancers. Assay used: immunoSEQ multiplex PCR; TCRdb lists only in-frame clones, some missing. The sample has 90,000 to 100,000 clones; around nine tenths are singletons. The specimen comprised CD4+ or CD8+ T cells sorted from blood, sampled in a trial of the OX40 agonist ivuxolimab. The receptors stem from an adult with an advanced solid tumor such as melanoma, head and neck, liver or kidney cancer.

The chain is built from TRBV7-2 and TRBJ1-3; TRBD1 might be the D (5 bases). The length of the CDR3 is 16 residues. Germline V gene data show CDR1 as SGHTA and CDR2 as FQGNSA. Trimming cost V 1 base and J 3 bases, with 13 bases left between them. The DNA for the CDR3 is TGTGCCAGCAGCTTAGGGGTCTGGGACGGTGGAAACACCATATATTTT. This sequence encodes CASSLGVWDGGNTIYF.

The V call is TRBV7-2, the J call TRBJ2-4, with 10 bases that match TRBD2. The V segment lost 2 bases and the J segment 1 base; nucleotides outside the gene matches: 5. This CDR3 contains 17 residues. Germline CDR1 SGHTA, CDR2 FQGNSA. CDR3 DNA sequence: TGTGCCAGCAGCTTAATGGCTAGCGGGAGTGCCAAAAACATTCAGTACTTC. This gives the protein CASSLMASGSAKNIQYF. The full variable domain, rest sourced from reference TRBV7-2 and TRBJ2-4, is GAGVSQSPSNKVTEKGKDVELRCDPISGHTALYWYRQSLGQGLEFLIYFQGNSAPDKSGLPSDRFSAERTGGSVSTLTIQRTQQEDSAVYLCASSLMASGSAKNIQYFGAGTRLSVL.

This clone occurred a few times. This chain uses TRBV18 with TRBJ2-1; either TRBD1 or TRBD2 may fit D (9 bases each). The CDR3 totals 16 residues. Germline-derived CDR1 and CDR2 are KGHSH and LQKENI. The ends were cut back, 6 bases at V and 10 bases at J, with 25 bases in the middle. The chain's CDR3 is CASSPPQAGGQGEQFF. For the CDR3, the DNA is TGTGCCAGCTCTCCCCCGCAAGCGGGAGGACAGGGGGAGCAGTTCTTC.

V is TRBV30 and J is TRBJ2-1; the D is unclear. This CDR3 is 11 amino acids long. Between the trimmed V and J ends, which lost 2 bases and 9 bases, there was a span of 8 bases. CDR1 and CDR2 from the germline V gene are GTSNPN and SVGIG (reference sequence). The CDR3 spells CAWSSRTEQFF. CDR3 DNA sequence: TGTGCCTGGAGTTCAAGAACTGAGCAGTTCTTC.

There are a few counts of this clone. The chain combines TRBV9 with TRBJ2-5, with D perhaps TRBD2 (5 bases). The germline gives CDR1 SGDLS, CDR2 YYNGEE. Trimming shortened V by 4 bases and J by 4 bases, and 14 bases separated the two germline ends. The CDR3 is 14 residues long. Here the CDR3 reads CASSPSYAGETQYF. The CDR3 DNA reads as TGTGCCAGCAGCCCCTCTTATGCGGGAGAGACCCAGTACTTC. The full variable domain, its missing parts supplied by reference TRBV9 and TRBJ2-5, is DSGVTQTPKHLITATGQRVTLRCSPRSGDLSVYWYQQSLDQGLQFLIQYYNGEERAKGNILERFSAQQFPDLHSELNLSSLELGDSALYFCASSPSYAGETQYFGPGTRLLVL.

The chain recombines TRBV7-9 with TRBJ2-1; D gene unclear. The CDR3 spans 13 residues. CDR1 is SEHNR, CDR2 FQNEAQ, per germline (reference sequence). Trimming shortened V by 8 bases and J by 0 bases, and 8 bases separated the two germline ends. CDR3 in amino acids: CASERSSYNEQFF. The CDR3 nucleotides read TGTGCCAGCGAACGGAGCTCCTACAATGAGCAGTTCTTC.

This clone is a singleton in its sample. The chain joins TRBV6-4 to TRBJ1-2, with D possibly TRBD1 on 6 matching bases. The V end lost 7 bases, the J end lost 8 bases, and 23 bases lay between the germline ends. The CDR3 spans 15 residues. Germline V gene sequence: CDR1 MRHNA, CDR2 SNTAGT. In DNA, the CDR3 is TGTGCCAGCACATCAGGGGTAGGAGGGCGTGAGGGCTACACCTTC. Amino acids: CASTSGVGGREGYTF.

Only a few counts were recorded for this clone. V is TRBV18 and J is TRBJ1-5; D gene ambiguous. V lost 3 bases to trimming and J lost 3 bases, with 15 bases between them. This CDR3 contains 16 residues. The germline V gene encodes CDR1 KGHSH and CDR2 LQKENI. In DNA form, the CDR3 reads TGTGCCAGCTCACCCGGTCCCATGCAAAACAATCAGCCCCAGCATTTT. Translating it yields CASSPGPMQNNQPQHF.

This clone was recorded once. The CDR3 sequence is CASTVFGRGNYGYTF. CDR3 nucleotides: TGTGCCAGCACCGTGTTCGGCAGGGGGAACTATGGCTACACCTTC. The genes are TRBV6-1 and TRBJ1-2; TRBD1 agrees at 7 bases. Germline V gene data show CDR1 as MNHNS and CDR2 as SASEGT. The CDR3 totals 15 residues. The V gene end was trimmed by 7 bases and the J gene end by 2 bases; junction bases not matched to a gene: 10.

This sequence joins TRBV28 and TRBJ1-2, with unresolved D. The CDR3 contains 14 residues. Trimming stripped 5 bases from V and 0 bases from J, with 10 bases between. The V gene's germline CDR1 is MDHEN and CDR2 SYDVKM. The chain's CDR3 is CASSESAPNYGYTF. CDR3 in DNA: TGTGCCAGCAGTGAATCCGCCCCTAACTATGGCTACACCTTC.

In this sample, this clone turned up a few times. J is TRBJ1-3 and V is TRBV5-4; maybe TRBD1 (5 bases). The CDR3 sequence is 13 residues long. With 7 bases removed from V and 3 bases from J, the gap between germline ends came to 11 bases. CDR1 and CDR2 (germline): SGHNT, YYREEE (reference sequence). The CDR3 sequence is CASSGEDGNTIYF. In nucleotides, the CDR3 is TGTGCCAGCTCGGGGGAGGATGGAAACACCATATATTTT.

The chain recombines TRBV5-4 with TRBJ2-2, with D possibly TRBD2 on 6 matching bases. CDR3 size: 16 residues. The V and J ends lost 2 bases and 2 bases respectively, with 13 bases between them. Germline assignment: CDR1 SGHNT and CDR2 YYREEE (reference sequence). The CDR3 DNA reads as TGTGCCAGCAGCTTTGCGGCGGGGATCAACACCGGGGAGCTGTTTTTT. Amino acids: CASSFAAGINTGELFF.

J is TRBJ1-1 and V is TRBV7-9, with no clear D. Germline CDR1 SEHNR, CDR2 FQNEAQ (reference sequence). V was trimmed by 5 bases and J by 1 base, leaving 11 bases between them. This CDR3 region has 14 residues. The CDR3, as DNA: TGTGCCAGCAGCCCCCGAGCGCCGAACACTGAAGCTTTCTTT. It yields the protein CASSPRAPNTEAFF. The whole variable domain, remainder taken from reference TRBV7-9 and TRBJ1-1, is DTGVSQNPRHKITKRGQNVTFRCDPISEHNRLYWYRQTLGQGPEFLTYFQNEAQLEKSRLLSDRFSAERPKGSFSTLEIQRTEQGDSAMYLCASSPRAPNTEAFFGQGTRLTVV.

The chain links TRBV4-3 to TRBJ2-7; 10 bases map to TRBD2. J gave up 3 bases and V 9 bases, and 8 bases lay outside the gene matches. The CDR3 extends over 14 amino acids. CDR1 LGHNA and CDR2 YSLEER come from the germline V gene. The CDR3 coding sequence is TGCGCCAGTTCGCAGGGACTAGCGATCTACGAGCAGTACGTC. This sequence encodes CASSQGLAIYEQYV.

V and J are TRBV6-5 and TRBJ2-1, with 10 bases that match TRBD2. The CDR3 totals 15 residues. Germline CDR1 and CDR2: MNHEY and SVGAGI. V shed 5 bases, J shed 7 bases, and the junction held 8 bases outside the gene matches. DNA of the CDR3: TGTGCCAGCAGTAAACCTAGCGGGAGTAGGAATGAGCAGTTCTTC. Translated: CASSKPSGSRNEQFF.

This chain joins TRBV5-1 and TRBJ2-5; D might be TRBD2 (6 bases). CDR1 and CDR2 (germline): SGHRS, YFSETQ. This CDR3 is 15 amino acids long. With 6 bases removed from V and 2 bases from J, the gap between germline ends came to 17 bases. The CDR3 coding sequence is TGCGCCAGCAAACCCCCCGGGGGTATTCAAGAGACCCAGTACTTC. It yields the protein CASKPPGGIQETQYF. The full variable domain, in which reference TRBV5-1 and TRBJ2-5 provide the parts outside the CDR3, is KAGVTQTPRYLIKTRGQQVTLSCSPISGHRSVSWYQQTPGQGLQFLFEYFSETQRNKGNFPGRFSGRQFSNSRSEMNVSTLELGDSALYLCASKPPGGIQETQYFGPGTRLLVL.

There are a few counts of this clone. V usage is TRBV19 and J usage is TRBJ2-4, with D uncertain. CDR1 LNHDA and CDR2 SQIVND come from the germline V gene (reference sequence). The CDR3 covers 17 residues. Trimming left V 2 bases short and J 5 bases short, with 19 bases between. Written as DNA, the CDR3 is TGTGCCAGTAGTATAAGCCTCTCGGCCTGGATAGAAAACATTCAGTACTTC. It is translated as CASSISLSAWIENIQYF.

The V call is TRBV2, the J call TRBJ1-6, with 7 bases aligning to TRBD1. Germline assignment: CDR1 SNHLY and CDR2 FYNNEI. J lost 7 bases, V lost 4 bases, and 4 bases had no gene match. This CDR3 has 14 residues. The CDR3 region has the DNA TGTGCCAGCAGTGCGACAGGGCCCAATTCACCCCTCCACTTT. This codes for CASSATGPNSPLHF.